One and the same sample provided the 2 T cell receptor beta chains below, sequenced in a study of patients and donors after allogeneic stem cell transplantation. In TCRdb, the RT-PCR reads were re-called with MiXCR into one record per CDR3 protein. Among fewer than 500,000 distinct CDR3 sequences listed, approximately 16% were seen once. Sequenced sample: blood, either unsorted or a sorted T cell fraction (not recorded which). The receptors were gathered from a human donor who was either an allogeneic HSCT recipient or a stem cell or donor lymphocyte infusion donor (not recorded which). It is not recorded whose cells these are; they may come from a transplant donor.

V and J are TRBV6-5 and TRBJ2-1; no firm D call. Germline lookup yields CDR1 MNHEY and CDR2 SVGAGI. The CDR3 runs 13 residues. With 2 bases removed from V and 10 bases from J, the gap between germline ends came to 12 bases. CDR3 DNA sequence: TGTGCCAGCAGTTACGGGCGGAGTGGGGAGCAGTTCTTC. Protein: CASSYGRSGEQFF.

The chain couples TRBV15 to TRBJ2-7; weak D call: TRBD2 (6 bases). Germline CDR1 and CDR2: LNHNV and YYDKDF (reference sequence). The CDR3 length is 15 residues. V lost 1 base and J lost 5, with 15 bases in between. CDR3 region: CATSRGSAGSNEQYF. The CDR3 DNA reads TGTGCCACCAGCAGAGGGTCCGCGGGAAGTAACGAGCAGTACTTC.